This T cell receptor (beta chain) was captured in a study of shared clonotypes between healthy human individuals. Turning to the study itself: Every donor yielded three CD4 naive, three CD4 memory, two CD8 naive and one CD8 memory plate.

V was trimmed by 5 bases and J by 0 bases, leaving 8 bases between them. There are 13 residues in the CDR3. Germline V gene data show CDR1 as PRHDT and CDR2 as FYEKMQ (reference sequence). Sequencing was performed with immunoSEQ multiplex PCR; in TCRdb, only in-frame clones are kept and a portion is missing. The table shows a few hundred thousand clones, with around 87% occurring only once. The sample taken for sequencing was memory CD8+ T cells sorted from blood. The subset was: CD45RO+ cells pooled with CCR7-negative TemRA cells. The chain has TRBV13 and TRBJ2-7; the D is unclear. The source of this sequence is a man younger than 35 in good health. The CDR3 region has the DNA TGTGCCAGCAGCCCCCAAAGCTCCTACGAGCAGTACTTC. This encodes CASSPQSSYEQYF.